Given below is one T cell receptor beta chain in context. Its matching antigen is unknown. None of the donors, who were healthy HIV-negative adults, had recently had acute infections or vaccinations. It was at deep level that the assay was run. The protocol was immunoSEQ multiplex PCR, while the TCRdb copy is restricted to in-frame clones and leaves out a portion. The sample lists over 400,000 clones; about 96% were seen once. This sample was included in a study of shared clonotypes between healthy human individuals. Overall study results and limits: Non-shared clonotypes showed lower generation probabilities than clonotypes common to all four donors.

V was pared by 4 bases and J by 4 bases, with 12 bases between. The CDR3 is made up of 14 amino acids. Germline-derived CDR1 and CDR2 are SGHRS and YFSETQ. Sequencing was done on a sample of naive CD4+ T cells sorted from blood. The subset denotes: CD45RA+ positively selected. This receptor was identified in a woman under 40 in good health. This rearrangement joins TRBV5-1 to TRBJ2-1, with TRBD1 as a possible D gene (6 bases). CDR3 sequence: CASSPEQGYNEQFF. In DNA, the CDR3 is TGCGCCAGCAGCCCTGAACAGGGATACAATGAGCAGTTCTTC.